There are a few counts of the clone carrying this T cell receptor (beta chain). Its antigen is undetermined. Given a much more abundant clone one base away, this may be a read error. This specimen comes from a study of molecular identifiers for immune sequencing clone quantification. General observations from the study: In CMV-specific effectors, clones above 20 copies held over 99% of molecules; naive, under 1%.

TCRdb fed the PCR reads into MiXCR, producing one record per CDR3 protein. This table holds tens of thousands of distinct CDR3 sequences, 17% found once. The CDR3 runs to 15 residues. Trimming shortened V by 5 bases and J by 1 base, and 11 bases separated the two germline ends. Germline V CDR1 and CDR2: PRHDT, FYEKMQ (reference sequence). This receptor was taken from a human donor in good health. Some libraries in this study had Jurkat cell RNA spiked in. Sequencing was done on a sample of naive CD8+ T cells from blood, with Jurkat cell RNA spiked in. Subset denoted: FACS-sorted CD8+CD4-CCR7+CD45RA+ naive T cells. The chain is built from TRBV13 and TRBJ2-2; TRBD2 is a possible D gene (5 bases). The CDR3 DNA is TGTGCCAGCAGCCCAACCGGGAAGAACACCGGGGAGCTGTTTTTT. Its protein is CASSPTGKNTGELFF.